The clone carrying this T cell receptor (beta chain) was detected a few times. The antigen is undetermined. Active ophthalmopathy (CAS at least 3, NOSPECS at least 4), lasting under 3 months. The diagnosis was founded upon clinical symptoms, serum thyroxine, TRAb, thyroid ultrasound and orbital computed tomography. RNA transcripts yielded amplified TCR beta CDR3 regions. First-round RT-PCR relied on HTBI primers, and a second-round multiplex PCR came next. One entry per CDR3 protein, called by TCRdb with MiXCR from the multiplex PCR reads. Among about 700,000 distinct CDR3 sequences listed, 35% to 45% were seen once. The entry originates in a study of Graves' ophthalmopathy and Graves' hyperthyroidism. Turning to the study itself: There was a collection of peripheral blood at initial diagnosis, before any treatment.

The study, taken as a whole, reports: At just over 70% sensitivity and 72.22% specificity, the model predicted progression of the ophthalmopathy.

This CDR3 region has 15 residues. Germline V gene data show CDR1 as SGHNT and CDR2 as YYREEE (reference sequence). Trimming took off 0 bases at V and 2 bases at J, with 11 bases between the two ends. The clonotype was recovered from an adult man with Graves' ophthalmopathy. What was sequenced was peripheral blood. This chain connects TRBV5-4 to TRBJ2-5, with D possibly being TRBD2 (6 bases). CDR3 loop: CASSLGGRGQETQYF. Written as DNA, the CDR3 is TGTGCCAGCAGCTTGGGGGGTCGGGGGCAAGAGACCCAGTACTTC.